These T cell receptor beta chains were read from a single sample in a study of blood T cell repertoires in COVID-19. Profiled with immunoSEQ multiplex PCR; TCRdb holds only in-frame clones, not every one. This table has more than 95,000 clones, roughly 91% appearing once. The sequencing input was peripheral blood. Receptors were obtained from a human donor in a cohort sampled during active COVID-19. CDR3s include the opening cysteine and the closing phenylalanine or tryptophan. A D gene is named only where the DNA matches it firmly. Clone size is stated in some rows and not others, as once, few, many or a class when expanded.

TRBV4-1	TRBJ2-5	17	.	.	TGCGCCAGCAGCCAAGGGACAGTCGCGGGCAAGAAAGAGACCCAGTACTTC	CASSQGTVAGKKETQYF
TRBV25-1	TRBJ2-7	12	.	.	TGTGCCAGCAGTGGACAGAGCTACGAGCAGTACTTC	CASSGQSYEQYF
TRBV12-3/TRBV12-4	TRBJ2-3	12	once	.	TGTGCCAGCAGTGACGGGACAGATACGCAGTATTTT	CASSDGTDTQYF
TRBV7-7	TRBJ2-3	16	.	TRBD2	TGTGCTAGCAGCCCCACCGGGACTAGCGTGGCAGATACGCAGTATTTT	CASSPTGTSVADTQYF
TRBV18	TRBJ2-5	16	.	TRBD1	TGTGCCAGCTCACCACCGCACAGGGGCTTCCAAGAGACCCAGTACTTC	CASSPPHRGFQETQYF
TRBV7-9	TRBJ1-2	16	.	TRBD1	TGTGCCAGCAGCATGGGCCCAGGGGGCTCTAACTATGGCTACACCTTC	CASSMGPGGSNYGYTF
TRBV24-1	TRBJ1-1	15	.	TRBD1	TGTGCCACCAGTGATCCAAAAACAGGGGGCACTGAAGCTTTCTTT	CATSDPKTGGTEAFF
TRBV2	TRBJ2-7	14	.	.	TGTGCCAGCAGTCCCGCGGCCGAAGCCTACGAGCAGTACTTC	CASSPAAEAYEQYF
TRBV9	TRBJ2-3	15	.	TRBD2	TGTGCCAGCAGCGCGACTAGCGGGAGCTCGGATACGCAGTATTTT	CASSATSGSSDTQYF
TRBV13	TRBJ2-7	13	.	.	TGTGCCAGCAGCCCCCGGGACTCCGACAGTAAGTACTTC	CASSPRDSDSKYF
TRBV5-4	TRBJ2-7	13	.	.	TGTGCCAGCAGCCACAGGGAGAGCTACGAGCAGTACTTC	CASSHRESYEQYF
TRBV24-1	TRBJ2-6	16	.	.	TGTGCCACCAGTAAAAACCAGGGAACTGGGGCCAACGTCCTGACTTTC	CATSKNQGTGANVLTF
TRBV27	TRBJ1-5	16	.	.	TGTGCCAGCAGTTTAGCATTTCAGGGTTCAGGCCAGCCCCAGCATTTT	CASSLAFQGSGQPQHF
TRBV27	TRBJ2-5	17	.	TRBD2	TGTGCCAGCAGTTCGGTGGGTAGCGGGGGGCCAGAGGAGACCCAGTACTTC	CASSSVGSGGPEETQYF
TRBV10-2	TRBJ2-7	18	.	TRBD2	TGCGCCAGCAGTGAGGAGGGTAGCGGGAGGCCCCTCTCCTACGAGCAGTACTTC	CASSEEGSGRPLSYEQYF
TRBV4-1	TRBJ2-7	15	.	TRBD2	TGCGCCAGCAGCCCCGGGACTAGCGGTCCCTACGAGCAGTACTTC	CASSPGTSGPYEQYF
TRBV5-1	TRBJ1-3	16	.	.	TGCGCCAGCAGCTTGGCCACCGCTAACTCTGGAAACACCATATATTTT	CASSLATANSGNTIYF
TRBV6-5	TRBJ1-1	16	.	.	TGTGCCAGCAGTTACTCGAGCCCCATGGGTGGAGGTGAAGCTTTCTTT	CASSYSSPMGGGEAFF
TRBV20-1	TRBJ1-4	14	.	.	TGCAGTGCTAGTGGGGGGGCAACTAATGAAAAACTGTTTTTT	CSASGGATNEKLFF
TRBV7-9	TRBJ1-1	16	.	TRBD1	TGTGCCAGCAGCCCGACCCCCGGGACAGGGGGCGCGGGAGCTTTCTTT	CASSPTPGTGGAGAFF
TRBV10-3	TRBJ2-2	13	.	TRBD1	TGTGCCATCAACAGGGGGCATACCGGGGAGCTGTTTTTT	CAINRGHTGELFF
TRBV5-1	TRBJ2-7	14	.	TRBD1	TGCGCCAGCACCCCTCCGGGACAGATGTACGAGCAGTACTTC	CASTPPGQMYEQYF
TRBV14	TRBJ2-5	16	.	TRBD2	TGTGCCAGCAGCCCCTATAGCGGGAGGCCCCTGGAGACCCAGTACTTC	CASSPYSGRPLETQYF
TRBV3-1/TRBV3-2	TRBJ2-7	17	few	TRBD2	TGTGCCAGCAGCCAGCGGTCCGCGGGGGTAAGCTCCTACGAGCAGTACTTC	CASSQRSAGVSSYEQYF
TRBV2	TRBJ2-5	14	.	TRBD1	TGTGCCAGCAGTGATGAGGGACAGCAAGAGACCCAGTACTTC	CASSDEGQQETQYF
TRBV24-1	TRBJ2-5	13	.	TRBD1	TGTGCCACCAGTGGGACAGGACAAGAGACCCAGTACTTC	CATSGTGQETQYF
TRBV5-4	TRBJ1-4	15	.	.	TGTGCCAGCAGCTTGGCCCAGCAGGGGAATGAAAAACTGTTTTTT	CASSLAQQGNEKLFF
TRBV6-6	TRBJ1-3	16	.	.	TGTGCCAGCAGAGAAAGGGACACCAGCTCTGGAAACACCATATATTTT	CASRERDTSSGNTIYF
TRBV7-2	TRBJ1-1	14	.	.	TGTGCCAGCAGCTTAGGGCCCCAGTACGCTGAAGCTTTCTTT	CASSLGPQYAEAFF
TRBV5-1	TRBJ2-7	14	.	.	TGCGCCAGCAGCTTGGGGGTTACCGGGGGCGAGCAGTACTTC	CASSLGVTGGEQYF
TRBV4-1	TRBJ1-2	20	once	TRBD1	TGCGCCAGCAGCCAAGAATTTCTAGGGACAGGGGGATTTAAGGACTATGGCTACACCTTC	CASSQEFLGTGGFKDYGYTF
TRBV5-4	TRBJ2-7	14	.	.	TGTGCCAGCAGCTTGGAGCAGGGGACCTACGAGCAGTACTTC	CASSLEQGTYEQYF
TRBV6-6	TRBJ1-1	14	.	TRBD1	TGTGCCAGCAGATCCCCAGGGGGAGGCACTGAAGCTTTCTTT	CASRSPGGGTEAFF
TRBV11-2	TRBJ2-1	14	.	TRBD2	TGTGCCAGCATCGGACTAGCGGGAGGTAATGAGCAGTTCTTC	CASIGLAGGNEQFF
TRBV19	TRBJ2-1	16	.	TRBD2	TGTGCCAGTAGTATCGGTGGGGGGGAATCCTACAATGAGCAGTTCTTC	CASSIGGGESYNEQFF
TRBV11-2	TRBJ2-7	16	.	TRBD2	TGTGCCAGCAGCATATTAGCGGGAGGGCCGGTTTACGAGCAGTACTTC	CASSILAGGPVYEQYF
TRBV7-9	TRBJ1-2	15	.	TRBD1	TGTGCCAGCAGCTTAGAGGGGGCAGTGGACTATGGCTACACCTTC	CASSLEGAVDYGYTF
TRBV19	TRBJ1-1	14	once	TRBD1	TGTGCCAGTAGTACGACAGGGGTTAGGACTGAAGCTTTCTTT	CASSTTGVRTEAFF
TRBV6-1	TRBJ2-3	16	.	.	TGTGCCAGCAGTGAAGAAGCGGATTTGGCCTCAGATACGCAGTATTTT	CASSEEADLASDTQYF
TRBV6-1	TRBJ2-7	16	.	TRBD1	TGTGCCAGCAGTGAAACCCCCGGACAGGGTACCCACGAGCAGTACTTC	CASSETPGQGTHEQYF
TRBV27	TRBJ2-2	15	.	TRBD1	TGTGCCAGCAGTTCGACAGGGATGTTCACCGGGGAGCTGTTTTTT	CASSSTGMFTGELFF
TRBV6-1	TRBJ2-3	15	many	.	TGTGCCAGCAGTGAAGACCAGGGGGGAACAGATACGCAGTATTTT	CASSEDQGGTDTQYF
TRBV18	TRBJ1-6	13	.	.	TGTGCCAGCTCACCACAGTACCAGGCACCCCTCCACTTT	CASSPQYQAPLHF
TRBV2	TRBJ1-1	15	few	TRBD1	TGTGCCAGCAATGGGGACAGGGCGAGGGACACTGAAGCTTTCTTT	CASNGDRARDTEAFF
TRBV6-1	TRBJ2-7	14	.	.	TGTGCCAGCAGTGAATCGGTGGGGCCCTACGAGCAGTACTTC	CASSESVGPYEQYF